The entry below describes one T cell receptor (beta chain). The antigen is not known. This specimen comes from a study of beta chain features in type 1 diabetes. Study-wide points: TCRB CDR3s were moderately but significantly shorter in Type 1 diabetes patients in all four CD4+ subsets.

The investigators reverse transcribed all of the isolated RNA, so they sequenced expressed TCRB transcripts. Method: immunoSEQ multiplex PCR; TCRdb's copy keeps in-frame clones and lacks some. The sample contains hundreds of thousands of clones, about 14% of which appear only once. The CDR3 loop spans 11 amino acids. V lost 2 bases, J lost 6 bases, and 7 bases lay in between. Germline V gene sequence: CDR1 SQVTM, CDR2 ANQGSEA. The receptor's source is a man between 18 and 35 years old with type 1 diabetes. This rearrangement joins TRBV29-1 to TRBJ1-2; D is undetermined. The sample taken for sequencing was naive CD4+ T cells from blood. CDR3: CSVEPRHGYTF. The CDR3 DNA reads as TGCAGCGTTGAACCCCGACATGGCTACACCTTC.